The rows below give T cell receptor beta chains drawn from one sample of a study of T-cell memory formation after mild COVID-19. Each CDR3 protein is one row after TCRdb ran MiXCR on the 5' RACE reads. The sample consists of around 390,000 distinct CDR3 sequences, about 16% of them appearing once. Sequencing was carried out using PBMCs or a T cell subset sorted from them (not recorded which). The source is a man aged 18 to 29 who had mild COVID-19 (a few samples of this study predate the infection). Cell type and time point are not known. Each CDR3 is given with its conserved first and last residue. The order of the fields is J gene, V gene, D gene, clone size, CDR3 DNA, CDR3 protein. The D gene is left open where the match is weak. Expanded clones are given a class, and other clones once, few, many or no size at all.

TRBJ1-6	TRBV7-3	.	few	TGTGCCAGCAGCTCCAGCCGCGGGTCACCCCTCCACTTT	CASSSSRGSPLHF
TRBJ2-5	TRBV7-3	TRBD2	.	TGTGCCAGCAGCGCATTCGGGGGGGGCGGTCGGTCGGAGACCCAGTACTTC	CASSAFGGGGRSETQYF
TRBJ1-4	TRBV20-1	TRBD1	.	TGCAGTGCGCTGACAGGGGCAACTAATGAAAAACTGTTTTTT	CSALTGATNEKLFF
TRBJ1-5	TRBV2	.	.	TGTGCCAGCAGTGAAAATCAGCGTAATCAGCCCCAGCATTTT	CASSENQRNQPQHF
TRBJ1-1	TRBV7-2	.	.	TGTGCCAGCAGCGGATATAGGGCTGAAGCTTTCTTT	CASSGYRAEAFF
TRBJ2-5	TRBV10-2	.	.	TGCGCCAGCAGTGAGCAGATCCAAGAGACCCAGTACTTC	CASSEQIQETQYF
TRBJ2-3	TRBV29-1	TRBD1	.	TGCAGCGTGAGTGGGGGACAGGGATCAGATACGCAGTATTTT	CSVSGGQGSDTQYF
TRBJ1-1	TRBV3-1	.	many	TGTGCCAGCAGCCAAAGGAGTGAAGCTTTCTTT	CASSQRSEAFF
TRBJ2-1	TRBV4-3	TRBD1	many	TGCGCCAGCAGTCCCTCCGGGACAGGGCCCAATGAGCAGTTCTTC	CASSPSGTGPNEQFF
TRBJ2-7	TRBV29-1	.	.	TGCAGCGTTGGAGGGGACAACAACTACGAGCAGTACTTC	CSVGGDNNYEQYF
TRBJ2-1	TRBV7-9	TRBD2	.	TGTGCCAGCAGCGCCTCCGGGCTAGCGGGGGCCTACAATGAGCAGTTCTTC	CASSASGLAGAYNEQFF
TRBJ1-1	TRBV5-1	.	.	TGCGCCAGCAGCGCGGTCGGCCAAGGGAGCACTGAAGCTTTCTTT	CASSAVGQGSTEAFF
TRBJ2-7	TRBV9	.	few	TGTGCCAGCAGCGTAGCTGGCAGGGTGGTTGACGAGCAGTACTTC	CASSVAGRVVDEQYF
TRBJ1-5	TRBV13	.	.	TGTGCCAGCAGCTCAAGGGGGTCTGGCAATCAGCCCCAGCATTTT	CASSSRGSGNQPQHF
TRBJ2-1	TRBV30	TRBD2	few	TGTGCCTGGAGCGCGGGGGCCTACAATGAGCAGTTCTTC	CAWSAGAYNEQFF
TRBJ2-3	TRBV14	TRBD2	few	TGTGCCAGCAGCCAAGCTAGCGGGGGCCCTTCCATAGATACGCAGTATTTT	CASSQASGGPSIDTQYF
TRBJ1-3	TRBV7-9	.	once	TGTGCCAGCAGCTTAGTGACGGGCTCTGGAAACACCATATATTTT	CASSLVTGSGNTIYF
TRBJ1-4	TRBV12-3/TRBV12-4	.	once	TGTGCCAGCAGCGCAGCCTACCTGGGGTGGGAAAAACTGTTTTTT	CASSAAYLGWEKLFF
TRBJ2-1	TRBV18	TRBD2	.	TGTGCCAGCTCACCAGTTCTAGCGGGGGGGCCCAATGAGCAGTTCTTC	CASSPVLAGGPNEQFF
TRBJ2-7	TRBV7-3	TRBD2	.	TGTGCCAGCAGCGCACGGACTAGCGGGGAGCAGTACTTC	CASSARTSGEQYF
TRBJ2-7	TRBV5-1	TRBD2	.	TGCGCCAGCAGCTTGATTGGCCCTAGCGGGGGGGCTGGCTCCTACGAGCAGTACTTC	CASSLIGPSGGAGSYEQYF
TRBJ2-3	TRBV11-2	TRBD2	.	TGTGCCAGCAGCTTCGCGGGAGGGGGATTGACAGATACGCAGTATTTT	CASSFAGGGLTDTQYF
TRBJ2-3	TRBV5-4	TRBD2	few	TGTGCCAGCAGCTCGAAGACTAGCGGGGGAACAGATACGCAGTATTTT	CASSSKTSGGTDTQYF
TRBJ2-7	TRBV29-1	.	many	TGCAGCGTTGAAGTTGGGCCAGGGTCTTACGAGCAGTACTTC	CSVEVGPGSYEQYF
TRBJ2-7	TRBV20-1	.	.	TGCAGTGCTAGAGGGAGGTTTTCCTACGAGCAGTACTTC	CSARGRFSYEQYF
TRBJ2-7	TRBV11-1	TRBD1	.	TGTGCCAGCAGCTTAGCGCCGGACAGGGTTGGCGGCGAGCAGTACTTC	CASSLAPDRVGGEQYF
TRBJ2-1	TRBV20-1	.	.	TGCAGTGCTAGAGATTCGCTACTACCTTACAATGAGCAGTTCTTC	CSARDSLLPYNEQFF
TRBJ1-1	TRBV4-3	.	.	TGCGCCAGCAGCCAAGAGGTCGGGGCTTCTTGGGCTGAAGCTTTCTTT	CASSQEVGASWAEAFF
TRBJ2-2	TRBV12-3/TRBV12-4	TRBD1	few	TGTGCCAGCAGTTTAGCAGGCGGACAGGGTACCGGGGAGCTGTTTTTT	CASSLAGGQGTGELFF
TRBJ1-1	TRBV7-9	.	many	TGTGCCAGCAGCCGCGGACTCCTAAACACTGAAGCTTTCTTT	CASSRGLLNTEAFF
TRBJ2-1	TRBV12-3/TRBV12-4	.	.	TGTGCCAGCAGCCGAAGCAGGGTCAGCTCCTACAATGAGCAGTTCTTC	CASSRSRVSSYNEQFF
TRBJ2-3	TRBV6-1	.	.	TGTGCCAGCAGTGATTGGTGGGATACGCAGTATTTT	CASSDWWDTQYF
TRBJ2-3	TRBV6-5	TRBD2	few	TGTGCCAGCAGTACGGCCTCTCTAGCGGGGGTCACAGATACGCAGTATTTT	CASSTASLAGVTDTQYF